These T cell receptor beta chains were read from a single sample in a study of T cell responses to AZD1222 COVID-19 vaccine. Profiled with immunoSEQ multiplex PCR; TCRdb holds only in-frame clones, not every one. The sample records about 110,000 clones, 85% to 95% being singletons. Sample: peripheral blood, taken on day 0 of AZD1222 vaccination. The source of these receptors is an adult in good health. The CDR3 runs from the conserved cysteine through the conserved F or W.

j_call v_call cdr3_aa
TRBJ2-2 TRBV27 CASSWGPEGGELFF
TRBJ2-7 TRBV30 CAWSQSSWDRAYEQYF
TRBJ2-7 TRBV2 CASSELPGRQYF
TRBJ2-1 TRBV28 CASSLNSGTGGWNEQFF
TRBJ1-5 TRBV28 CASRPGTGVWQPQHF
TRBJ2-7 TRBV24-1 CATSDSNRGQNEQYF
TRBJ2-2 TRBV28 CVSSLRGLGSGELFF
TRBJ2-1 TRBV5-4 CASSSPGLGYNEQFF
TRBJ2-2 TRBV19 CASSGLGNGELFF
TRBJ2-4 TRBV5-1 CASSPGTSGGLLAKNIQYF
TRBJ1-2 TRBV6-1 CASSEAEFNGYTF
TRBJ1-1 TRBV19 CASSREGQGAAFF
TRBJ1-5 TRBV21-1 CASSKGGRGDHFRPQHF
TRBJ1-5 TRBV28 CASSLWTRGQPQHF
TRBJ1-4 TRBV2 CASSDRGATNEKLFF
TRBJ2-1 TRBV19 CATGLTSYNEQFF
TRBJ2-3 TRBV30 CAWSDPSRDYTQYF
TRBJ2-1 TRBV5-1 CASSLGGESYNEQFF
TRBJ1-1 TRBV7-9 CASSTSWGQANLNTEAFF
TRBJ2-3 TRBV6-5 CASRKQGAITDTQYF
TRBJ2-7 TRBV18 CASSPGQRVVYEQYF
TRBJ1-2 TRBV10-3 CAISGTGQHGYTF
TRBJ1-2 TRBV24-1 CATSADGQGYGYTF
TRBJ1-3 TRBV5-1 CASTQGSGNTIYF
TRBJ2-5 TRBV30 CAWSVDLRLQTQYF
TRBJ1-1 TRBV18 CASSPDQGGAFF
TRBJ1-4 TRBV7-9 CASSLGGHTTNEKLFF
TRBJ2-7 TRBV6-5 CASSPVRVLVGEQYF
TRBJ1-5 TRBV6-4 CASSVLRDSPDSNQPQHF
TRBJ2-1 TRBV9 CASSVEFGQDPLNEQFF
TRBJ2-7 TRBV3-1/TRBV3-2 CASSRAPGGAAEQYF
TRBJ2-3 TRBV3-1/TRBV3-2 CASSPTAGPTDTQYF
TRBJ2-5 TRBV5-8 CASSWEETQYF
TRBJ1-1 TRBV9 CASRQQGMNTEAFF
TRBJ2-5 TRBV18 CASSPEDYRYQETQYF